This TCR beta chain was captured by sequencing in a study of glioma-infiltrating T cells. This clonotype was counted at least ten times. V was shortened by 5 bases and J by 5 bases, with 12 bases between the two germline ends. Germline V gene data show CDR1 as SGHTA and CDR2 as FQGNSA. The CDR3 has 13 residues. Amplification of TCR alpha and beta CDR3 regions from RNA used iRepertoire nested multiplex PCR. Tissue mRNA or PBMC total RNA, 100-400 ng, went into one-step reverse transcription and amplification. TCRdb reprocessed the multiplex PCR reads via MiXCR and lists one record per CDR3 protein. The sample has roughly 120,000 distinct CDR3 sequences; roughly 25% are singletons.

Sequenced: glioma tissue, nonneoplastic brain tissue, or PBMCs (not recorded which). The chain is built from TRBV7-2 and TRBJ2-5; D tentatively reads TRBD1 or TRBD2 (5 bases each). This clonotype was obtained from a human donor with low-grade glioma or glioblastoma, undergoing nonglioma brain surgery, or in good health (not recorded which). As DNA, the CDR3 is TGTGCCAGCAGCACTCGGGACCTGGAGACCCAGTACTTC. Translation: CASSTRDLETQYF.